Sequencing of this T cell receptor beta chain was carried out in a study of regulatory T cells in long-lasting Graves disease. Study outcomes and limitations: Favoring TRBV28, TRBJ1-2 and TRBJ2-5 was a feature seen in persistent disease. Whereas new patients shared 950 to 1,000 public clonotypes, persistent patients shared more, at approximately 2,500.

J lost 4 bases, V lost 5 bases, and 7 bases had no gene match. Germline V gives CDR1 SEHNR, CDR2 FQNEAQ (reference sequence). CDR3 length: 14 residues. This clonotype was recorded only once. The antigen remains unidentified. iRepertoire HTBI primers and Arm-PCR of CDR3 regions built TCR beta libraries. TCRdb reprocessed the multiplex PCR reads with MiXCR, giving one entry per CDR3 protein. Of hundreds of thousands of distinct CDR3 sequences listed, approximately 16% are singletons. The time point was: newly diagnosed GD, antithyroid drugs for less than 3 months. With RNA extracted from PBMCs as input, the TCR library was made. These data were also filed under a second study, of T cells in Graves' hyperthyroidism and ophthalmopathy. That source adds: Expanded thyroid clonotypes (above 0.001) were mostly also found in blood. Ophthalmopathy was model-predicted a median about 6.7 months pre-onset.

This TCR derives from a woman in her thirties or forties with Graves disease. Here the sequenced sample was peripheral blood mononuclear cells (PBMCs), taken at new diagnosis, from a patient treated with antithyroid drugs. The chain combines TRBV7-9 with TRBJ1-1; TRBD1 agrees at 7 bases. CDR3 in amino acids: CASSPLTGITEAFF. The DNA of the CDR3 is TGTGCCAGCAGCCCGCTGACAGGGATCACTGAAGCTTTCTTT.